This T cell receptor beta chain emerged from a study of cytomegalovirus exposure and HLA in healthy donors. General study findings and limits: A missense variant in DCLRE1C was later tied to TCR beta V- and J-gene trimming. CMV serostatus stood as the only immune exposure information on hand. In an earlier analysis, productive rearrangement rates for most beta V segments clustered near 87% or 30%. Roughly 170 TCR beta chains were listed as cytomegalovirus-associated.

CDR1 and CDR2 from the germline V gene are SNHLY and FYNNEI. The CDR3 runs to 18 residues. V lost 6 bases and J lost 5, with 23 bases in between. PCR employed 60 Vbeta and 13 Jbeta primers. The table came from immunoSEQ multiplex PCR; TCRdb's copy has only in-frame clones and leaves some out. The sample has 150,000 to 200,000 clones, around 75% seen once. Details on this clone: What it recognizes is unknown.

Sequences were obtained from PBMCs. This TCR came from a woman aged 25 to 39 in good health and CMV-seronegative. The chain combines TRBV2 with TRBJ1-6, with D possibly matching TRBD1 (5 bases). CDR3 amino acids: CASSRLRQHDPNNSPLHF. In DNA, the CDR3 is TGTGCCAGCAGCCGCTTAAGACAGCACGATCCAAATAATTCACCCCTCCACTTT.